The 10 T cell receptor beta chains below were found in one sample sequenced in a study of blood T cell repertoires in COVID-19. Some clones are missing from TCRdb's copy, which holds only in-frame ones; the method was immunoSEQ multiplex PCR. The table records around 100,000 clones, 80% of them present only once. Sequenced: peripheral blood. These receptors were obtained from a man in his 70s with active or convalescent COVID-19.

This rearrangement joins TRBV28 to TRBJ1-1; D perhaps matches TRBD1 (5 bases). The length of the CDR3 is 14 residues. Germline lookup yields CDR1 MDHEN and CDR2 SYDVKM. V lost 2 bases to trimming and J lost 5 bases, with 12 bases between them. The CDR3 region is CASSLGGGWTEAFF. The DNA of the CDR3 is TGTGCCAGCAGTTTAGGGGGGGGTTGGACTGAAGCTTTCTTT.

The rearrangement links TRBV6-2 or TRBV6-3 to TRBJ1-6; D remains ambiguous. This CDR3 contains 13 residues. Trimming took 5 bases from V and 6 from J, leaving 8 bases between them. Germline V CDR1 and CDR2: MNHEY, SVGEGT. This chain's CDR3 is CASSGLANSPLHF. The CDR3 DNA sequence: TGTGCCAGCAGTGGACTGGCTAATTCACCCCTCCACTTT.

V and J are TRBV9 and TRBJ1-1; D is perhaps TRBD1 (6 bases). Germline V gives CDR1 SGDLS, CDR2 YYNGEE. V lost 0 bases to trimming and J lost 3 bases, with 12 bases between them. This CDR3 is 15 amino acids long. The chain's CDR3 is CASSVGKGGYTEAFF. The CDR3 nucleotides are TGTGCCAGCAGCGTAGGTAAGGGGGGGTACACTGAAGCTTTCTTT.

The chain couples TRBV28 to TRBJ1-1; TRBD1 aligns across 7 bases. The CDR3 is 12 amino acids. V was pared by 5 bases and J by 10 bases, with 7 bases of the junction left unmatched. CDR1 MDHEN and CDR2 SYDVKM come from the germline V gene. The CDR3 reads CASSLRQGGAFF. CDR3 coding DNA: TGTGCCAGCAGTCTTCGACAGGGTGGAGCTTTCTTT.

In this sample, this clone turned up a few times. The sample carries other DNA sequences with the same CDR3. The chain recombines TRBV5-5 with TRBJ1-1; a weak D match, TRBD1 (5 bases). This CDR3 region has 14 residues. Trimming cost V 3 bases and J 0 bases, with 9 bases left between them. Per the germline V gene, CDR1 is SGHKS and CDR2 is YYEKEE (reference sequence). The CDR3 here is CASSSGQLNTEAFF. As DNA, the CDR3 is TGTGCCAGCAGCTCCGGACAACTGAACACTGAAGCTTTCTTT.

V is TRBV20-1 and J is TRBJ2-7, with 10 bases that match TRBD1. The CDR3 consists of 14 residues. Per germline, CDR1 DFQATT and CDR2 SNEGSKA (reference sequence). The V segment lost 3 bases and the J segment 4 bases; nucleotides outside the gene matches: 6. The CDR3 DNA is TGCAGTGCTAGTACGGGACAGGGGATGTACGAGCAGTACTTC. Its protein is CSASTGQGMYEQYF.

This clone turned up a few times. The V call is TRBV24-1, the J call TRBJ1-5; D call uncertain. Germline CDR1 is KGHDR and CDR2 is SFDVKD. CDR3 length: 13 residues. V dropped 1 base and J dropped 4 bases, with 4 bases sitting between them. CDR3 sequence reads: CATSDFLNQPQHF. The CDR3 bases are TGTGCCACCAGTGATTTCCTAAATCAGCCCCAGCATTTT.

In its sample, this clone was seen a few times. The V call is TRBV5-5, the J call TRBJ1-5; 7 bases fit TRBD1. Germline V gives CDR1 SGHKS, CDR2 YYEKEE (reference sequence). This CDR3 comprises 15 residues. The trim removed 0 bases at V and 1 base at J, leaving 1 base unmatched. CDR3 amino acids: CASSLAGQSNQPQHF. The CDR3 nucleotides read TGTGCCAGCAGCTTGGCGGGACAGAGCAATCAGCCCCAGCATTTT.

The chain uses TRBV7-2 and TRBJ2-3, with TRBD2 identical over 13 bases. V dropped 4 bases and J dropped 3; count of bases not matched to a gene: 4. The length of the CDR3 is 16 residues. CDR1 and CDR2 from the germline V gene are SGHTA and FQGNSA. CDR3 residues: CASSSLAGGRTDTQYF. The CDR3 DNA reads as TGTGCCAGCAGCTCACTAGCGGGAGGGCGTACAGATACGCAGTATTTT.

V gene TRBV7-2 combines with J gene TRBJ1-3; D not resolved. V gave up 5 bases and J gave up 0 bases, with 14 bases separating them. The length of the CDR3 is 16 residues. CDR1 is SGHTA, CDR2 FQGNSA, per germline. The CDR3 protein is CASSPVGSLSGNTIYF. For the CDR3, the DNA is TGTGCCAGCAGCCCCGTCGGGTCCCTCTCTGGAAACACCATATATTTT.